The 30 T cell receptor beta chains listed next were all sequenced from one sample in a study of patients and donors after allogeneic stem cell transplantation. TCRdb ran MiXCR on the RT-PCR reads and lists one entry per CDR3 protein. Here the sample spans 150,000 to 250,000 distinct CDR3 sequences, around two fifths being singletons. Sample: blood, either unsorted or a sorted T cell fraction (not recorded which). These receptors all stem from a human donor who was either an allogeneic HSCT recipient or a stem cell or donor lymphocyte infusion donor (not recorded which). It is not recorded whose cells these are; they may come from a transplant donor.

This clonotype was seen a handful of times. The chain employs TRBV11-2 and TRBJ1-1, with no clear D. V was clipped by 1 base and J by 10 bases, with 10 bases between them. This CDR3 region has 12 residues. Germline-derived CDR1 and CDR2 are SGHAT and FQNNGV. CDR3 sequence: CASSLVGSLAFF. Written as DNA, the CDR3 is TGTGCCAGCAGCTTAGTTGGGAGTTTAGCTTTCTTT.

The chain uses TRBV6-5 and TRBJ1-1; 9 bases line up with TRBD1. The CDR3 runs to 16 residues. The trim removed 6 bases at V and 4 bases at J, leaving 12 bases unmatched. Germline-derived CDR1 and CDR2 are MNHEY and SVGAGI. DNA of the CDR3: TGTGCCAGCAGATACCCCGGGACAGGGAGTCGCACTGAAGCTTTCTTT. It encodes CASRYPGTGSRTEAFF.

The table lists this clonotype with a few counts. V is TRBV30 and J is TRBJ1-2; D is unclear. Germline V lookup: CDR1 GTSNPN, CDR2 SVGIG (reference sequence). V was pared by 2 bases and J by 3 bases, with 10 bases between. This CDR3 region has 13 residues. DNA for the CDR3: TGTGCCTGGAGTACTATGGAGCACTATGGCTACACCTTC. Translated: CAWSTMEHYGYTF.

The chain couples TRBV6-5 to TRBJ2-1; 9 nucleotides align to TRBD2. Trimming cost V 5 bases and J 13 bases; bases outside gene matches: 12. Germline V gene data show CDR1 as MNHEY and CDR2 as SVGAGI. The CDR3 extends over 14 amino acids. The CDR3: CASSEGTSNSVQFF. DNA of the CDR3: TGTGCCAGCAGTGAAGGGACTAGCAATTCGGTTCAGTTCTTC.

This chain joins TRBV7-9 and TRBJ2-2; 7 positions agree with TRBD2. This CDR3 region has 19 residues. CDR1 is SEHNR, CDR2 FQNEAQ, per germline (reference sequence). Losses at the gene ends were 4 bases for V and 5 bases for J; bases not matched to a gene: 19. The CDR3 protein is CASSSLEIWGRARTGELFF. The DNA of the CDR3 is TGTGCCAGCAGCTCACTGGAAATTTGGGGGAGGGCCCGTACCGGGGAGCTGTTTTTT.

V gene TRBV4-2 combines with J gene TRBJ2-2; TRBD2 aligns across 15 bases. Germline-derived CDR1 and CDR2 are LGHNA and YNFKEQ. The CDR3 covers 16 residues. The J segment lost 6 bases and the V segment lost 5 bases, leaving 4 bases of the junction unmatched. The CDR3 loop is CASSYGLAGGPGELFF. The CDR3 nucleotides are TGTGCCAGCAGCTACGGACTAGCGGGAGGGCCCGGGGAGCTGTTTTTT.

The V call is TRBV5-1, the J call TRBJ2-1, with D maybe TRBD2 (5 bases). Trimming took 1 base from V and 8 from J, leaving 7 bases between them. The V gene's germline CDR1 is SGHRS and CDR2 YFSETQ. This CDR3 contains 12 residues. The CDR3 DNA reads as TGCGCCAGCAGCTTGCAGAGGGATGAGCAGTTCTTC. It translates to CASSLQRDEQFF.

This clonotype was counted only a few times. The gene calls are TRBV9 and TRBJ1-4, with TRBD1 matching over 9 bases. CDR1 and CDR2 from the germline V gene are SGDLS and YYNGEE. J was trimmed by 5 bases and V by 0 bases; bases with no gene match: 2. The CDR3 contains 15 residues. This CDR3 is CASSVGGTGNEKLFF. The CDR3 nucleotides are TGTGCCAGCAGCGTAGGCGGGACAGGGAATGAAAAACTGTTTTTT. Supplemented by reference TRBV9 and TRBJ1-4, the full variable domain reads DSGVTQTPKHLITATGQRVTLRCSPRSGDLSVYWYQQSLDQGLQFLIQYYNGEERAKGNILERFSAQQFPDLHSELNLSSLELGDSALYFCASSVGGTGNEKLFFGSGTQLSVL.

Here the CDR3 reads CSVGQGFTEAFF. DNA of the CDR3: TGCAGCGTTGGACAGGGTTTCACTGAAGCTTTCTTT. V and J are TRBV29-1 and TRBJ1-1; 7 bases line up with TRBD1. Germline V gives CDR1 SQVTM, CDR2 ANQGSEA. CDR3 length: 12 amino acids. The junction had 3 bases not matched to a gene; V was cut back by 4 bases and J by 4 bases.

In its sample, this clonotype was seen a few times. V usage is TRBV6-2 or TRBV6-3 and J usage is TRBJ1-2; tentatively, D is TRBD1 (5 bases). In germline, CDR1 is MNHEY, CDR2 SVGEGT. Trimming cost V 7 bases and J 4 bases, with 16 bases left between them. The CDR3 covers 14 residues. CDR3 nucleotide sequence: TGTGCCAGCACCCCCGGGACGGAACTCTATGGCTACACCTTC. Its protein is CASTPGTELYGYTF.

The V and J genes are TRBV6-1 and TRBJ1-5; D unresolved. The germline V and J ends were trimmed by 8 bases and 0 bases, with 17 bases remaining between them. Germline V CDR1 and CDR2: MNHNS, SASEGT. This CDR3 comprises 16 residues. The CDR3 region is CASRRAGLYSNQPQHF. The CDR3 region has the DNA TGTGCCAGCCGGCGGGCAGGACTTTATAGCAATCAGCCCCAGCATTTT.

This clonotype was detected a few times. The CDR3 bases are TGTGCCAGCAGCTTGGATTACACTGAAGCTTTCTTT. Its protein is CASSLDYTEAFF. The J gene is TRBJ1-1, the V gene TRBV5-5, with no clear D. Germline V gene sequence: CDR1 SGHKS, CDR2 YYEKEE (reference sequence). V was cut by 0 bases and J by 3 bases, with 3 bases left in between. The CDR3 has 12 residues. Drawing the rest from reference TRBV5-5 and TRBJ1-1, the complete variable domain is DAGVTQSPTHLIKTRGQQVTLRCSPISGHKSVSWYQQVLGQGPQFIFQYYEKEERGRGNFPDRFSARQFPNYSSELNVNALLLGDSALYLCASSLDYTEAFFGQGTRLTVV.

The CDR3 DNA follows: TGTGTCACAGGGAATCGGAACACTGAAGCTTTCTTT. Its protein is CVTGNRNTEAFF. This chain connects TRBV7-9 to TRBJ1-1; TRBD1 is a possible D gene (6 bases). The CDR3 is 12 amino acids. CDR1 and CDR2 (germline): SEHNR, FQNEAQ (reference sequence).

This chain connects TRBV6-2 or TRBV6-3 to TRBJ2-1; D call uncertain. Trimming removed 2 bases at V and 9 bases at J, with 20 bases between. This CDR3 is built from 16 residues. CDR1 and CDR2 from the germline V gene are MNHEY and SVGEGT. This chain's CDR3 is CASSYQRRPTISEQFF. In DNA, the CDR3 is TGTGCCAGCAGTTACCAGCGTCGCCCCACCATCAGTGAGCAGTTCTTC.

The chain employs TRBV20-1 and TRBJ2-2; TRBD2 matches at 10 bases. In germline, CDR1 is DFQATT, CDR2 SNEGSKA (reference sequence). V was pared by 5 bases and J by 3 bases, with 6 bases of the junction left unmatched. This CDR3 has 15 residues. The CDR3 is CSAPGLAGDTGELFF. For the CDR3, the DNA is TGCAGTGCTCCGGGCCTAGCGGGAGACACCGGGGAGCTGTTTTTT.

The rearrangement joins TRBV20-1 to TRBJ1-2, with 8 positions matching TRBD1. CDR1 and CDR2 from the germline V gene are DFQATT and SNEGSKA (reference sequence). This CDR3 has 14 residues. The J segment lost 0 bases and the V segment lost 6 bases, leaving 6 bases of the junction unmatched. The CDR3 reads CSAQDRETNYGYTF. CDR3 DNA sequence: TGCAGTGCCCAGGACAGGGAAACTAACTATGGCTACACCTTC.

This clonotype was counted a single time. V and J are TRBV18 and TRBJ2-4; D is unresolved. Trimming cost V 3 bases and J 3 bases, with 12 bases left between them. The CDR3 covers 15 residues. CDR1 and CDR2 from the germline V gene are KGHSH and LQKENI. The CDR3 loop reads CASSPVAGNKNIQYF. The DNA of the CDR3 is TGTGCCAGCTCACCGGTGGCAGGCAACAAAAACATTCAGTACTTC.

This clonotype was detected a few times. The chain combines TRBV5-1 with TRBJ2-7, with D perhaps assigned TRBD1 or TRBD2 (5 bases each). V gave up 4 bases and J gave up 0 bases, with 11 bases separating them. Germline values: CDR1 SGHRS, CDR2 YFSETQ. The CDR3 covers 14 residues. CDR3 residues: CASSRGDRSYEQYF. CDR3 nucleotide sequence: TGCGCCAGCAGCCGAGGGGACCGCTCCTACGAGCAGTACTTC.

The chain recombines TRBV29-1 with TRBJ1-2; D call uncertain. Germline V CDR1 and CDR2: SQVTM, ANQGSEA. Trimming cost V 6 bases and J 2 bases, with 13 bases left between them. The CDR3 covers 13 residues. The CDR3 loop reads CSVVLVGNYGYTF. CDR3 in DNA: TGCAGCGTGGTCCTCGTTGGAAACTATGGCTACACCTTC. Variable domain in full (rest from reference TRBV29-1 and TRBJ1-2): SAVISQKPSRDICQRGTSLTIQCQVDSQVTMMFWYRQQPGQSLTLIATANQGSEATYESGFVIDKFPISRPNLTFSTLTVSNMSPEDSSIYLCSVVLVGNYGYTFGSGTRLTVV.

The CDR3 bases are TGTGCCAGCAGTTCGCTGGACAGCCTTGGGTATCAGCCCCAGCATTTT. As protein: CASSSLDSLGYQPQHF. The chain employs TRBV27 and TRBJ1-5; possibly TRBD1 for D (6 bases). V was clipped by 4 bases and J by 5 bases, with 18 bases between them. In germline, CDR1 is MNHEY, CDR2 SMNVEV (reference sequence). This CDR3 has 16 residues.

The DNA for the CDR3 is TGTGCCAGCACCTATGACTGGGTTAAGGACAATGAGCAGTTCTTC. Its translation: CASTYDWVKDNEQFF. This sequence joins TRBV12-3 or TRBV12-4 and TRBJ2-1; no reliable D call. The V and J ends lost 7 bases and 5 bases respectively, with 18 bases between them. This CDR3 has 15 residues.

The table lists this clonotype with a few counts. DNA of the CDR3: TGTGCCAGCAGCCAAATGGGGGAGCGGGCTGAAGCTTTCTTT. This translates into CASSQMGERAEAFF. The V call is TRBV3-1, the J call TRBJ1-1; D possibly corresponds to TRBD1 (5 bases). Germline CDR1 reads LGHDT; CDR2 reads YNNKEL (reference sequence). V shed 2 bases and J shed 6 bases, with 13 bases lying between them. The CDR3 covers 14 residues.

V usage is TRBV12-3 or TRBV12-4 and J usage is TRBJ2-3; D gene ambiguous. Trimming shortened V by 7 bases and J by 0 bases, and 8 bases separated the two germline ends. This CDR3 region has 13 residues. CDR3 residues: CASTPVSTDTQYF. DNA for the CDR3: TGTGCCAGCACTCCTGTTAGCACAGATACGCAGTATTTT.

The CDR3 nucleotides are TGTGCCAGCAGCCAAGCTCCGGGACAGCCGAACACTGAAGCTTTCTTT. Translated, it gives CASSQAPGQPNTEAFF. This chain joins TRBV14 and TRBJ1-1, with 7 bases identical to TRBD1. The CDR3 covers 16 residues. Unmatched junction bases numbered 6, after V lost 1 base and J lost 1 base. Per the germline V gene, CDR1 is SGHDN and CDR2 is FVKESK.

The chain joins TRBV10-3 to TRBJ2-7, with a tentative D call TRBD2 (6 bases). In germline, CDR1 is ENHRY, CDR2 SYGVKD. There are 12 residues in the CDR3. V lost 6 bases to trimming and J lost 6 bases, with 12 bases between them. CDR3 nucleotide sequence: TGTGCCATCAGGAAGGGACTCTTCGAGCAGTACTTC. It encodes CAIRKGLFEQYF.

This chain connects TRBV29-1 to TRBJ2-7; 9 bases line up with TRBD1. Germline trimming cut 5 bases from V and 7 bases from J; bases unmatched to any gene: 6. Germline values: CDR1 SQVTM, CDR2 ANQGSEA. The CDR3 length is 12 residues. The CDR3 coding sequence is TGCAGCGTTTGGGACAGGGAAATTGAGCAGTACTTC. As protein: CSVWDREIEQYF.

This chain links TRBV9 with TRBJ2-7; D remains unclear. CDR3 length: 14 amino acids. Germline CDR1 reads SGDLS; CDR2 reads YYNGEE. The V end lost 5 bases, the J end lost 2 bases, and 14 bases lay between the germline ends. CDR3 amino acids: CASSTVAPTYEQYF. The DNA for the CDR3 is TGTGCCAGCAGTACAGTGGCTCCCACCTACGAGCAGTACTTC.

In this sample, this clonotype turned up a few times. The rearrangement uses TRBV6-5 and TRBJ2-3, with D possibly matching TRBD1 (7 bases). CDR1 and CDR2 from the germline V gene are MNHEY and SVGAGI. This CDR3 region has 15 residues. V lost 2 bases to trimming and J lost 4 bases, with 13 bases between them. CDR3 DNA sequence: TGTGCCAGCAGTTACGCCGACAGGGAGGCAGATACGCAGTATTTT. This codes for CASSYADREADTQYF.

This sequence joins TRBV5-6 and TRBJ1-2; no definite D call. CDR3 size: 11 residues. Germline CDR1 is SGHDT and CDR2 is YYEEEE. V lost 0 bases to trimming and J lost 6 bases, with 3 bases between them. CDR3 protein: CASSLADGYTF. CDR3 sequence (DNA): TGTGCCAGCAGCTTGGCCGATGGCTACACCTTC.

In this sample, this clonotype turned up many times. J is TRBJ1-6 and V is TRBV25-1; D unclear. CDR1 and CDR2 from the germline V gene are MGHDK and SYGVNS. V was pared by 9 bases and J by 7 bases, with 7 bases between. CDR3 size: 11 residues. The CDR3 reads CARPQNSPLHF. CDR3 DNA sequence: TGTGCCAGGCCCCAGAATTCACCCCTCCACTTT.